A selection of T cell receptor beta chains follows, all from one sample in a study of a mutant IDH1 vaccine in newly diagnosed glioma. Profiled with immunoSEQ multiplex PCR; TCRdb holds only in-frame clones, not every one. Of roughly 32,000 clones listed, about four fifths were seen once; the top ten hold approximately 9%. The sequencing used peripheral blood mononuclear cells (PBMCs), collected from a glioma patient treated with radiotherapy, temozolomide or both. These receptors were collected from a man aged 45-65 years with glioma. Some clones in this sample may be carry-over from other donors' samples. Each CDR3 is given with its conserved first and last residue. D genes are given only for firm matches.

d_call | v_call | cdr3_aa
TRBD2 | TRBV4-1 | CASSRISGRALGANVLTF
. | TRBV9 | CASTTSGVITDTQYF
. | TRBV19 | CASSFGTRNGYTF
. | TRBV2 | CASRRDGVAGELFF
TRBD1 | TRBV7-8 | CASSQGGAGRDGYTF
. | TRBV27 | CASRRGPSTDTQYF
. | TRBV10-3 | CATMGSLGPSSGNTIYF
. | TRBV2 | CASSVETGIGELFF
. | TRBV20-1 | CSATPSYGYTF
. | TRBV7-9 | CASSTGQLYEQYF
TRBD1 | TRBV7-8 | CASRVVPDRVPGELFF
. | TRBV4-3 | CASSQEGTAQFF
TRBD2 | TRBV30 | CAWGASGADTQYF
TRBD1 | TRBV11-1 | CASSPSQGSYGYTF
TRBD1 | TRBV27 | CASSSGTGIYEQYF
. | TRBV9 | CASSVAYNEQFF
. | TRBV7-2 | CASSSGGPTYNEQFF
TRBD2 | TRBV4-1 | CASSPQAHGRGDEQYF
TRBD1 | TRBV14 | CASSRDRAQETQYF
. | TRBV19 | CASTPWGADTQYF
. | TRBV16 | CASSQLSASYNEQFF
. | TRBV7-3 | CASSRSGLWDGYTF
. | TRBV4-1 | CASSQGGDTGELFF
TRBD1 | TRBV5-1 | CASSLAGTGTEAFF
. | TRBV7-9 | CASSPPRVGQYF
. | TRBV4-1 | CASSQDRWPTTTNQETQYF
. | TRBV9 | CASSVRDSGANVLTF
. | TRBV14 | CASSQGRYQETQYF
. | TRBV10-3 | CAISEGSEQPQHF
. | TRBV6-1 | CASSEVGEELRNTIYF
. | TRBV15 | CATTIGGQIGNTEAFF
. | TRBV6-1 | CASSELQGFDSGANVLTF
. | TRBV10-2 | CASSPSQNTEAFF
. | TRBV29-1 | CSVLWGTEAFF
. | TRBV5-4 | CASSPQTGVGLDGYTF
. | TRBV5-6 | CASSLGAWDGYTF
. | TRBV7-2 | CASSLNGARGAGTQYF
. | TRBV2 | CASSRDTLTYEQYF
. | TRBV6-1 | CASSVPVVAGASSYEQYF
. | TRBV7-6 | CASSFPGSDTQYF
. | TRBV5-4 | CASSSYTSSNEKLFF
. | TRBV11-1 | CASSLSDGRANSPLHF
TRBD2 | TRBV29-1 | CSVEGAGGSYEQFF
TRBD1 | TRBV6-8 | CASSYSPRDRASGANVLTF